This entry concerns a single T cell receptor beta chain. The data are from a study of blood T cell repertoires in COVID-19. About the research overall: The United States, Italy and Spain were the sources of the acute and convalescent COVID-19 samples. PBMCs, B-cell-depleted T cells, or T cells provided the cDNA or gDNA that made up the material.

Authors' data handling: Reference gene primer amplification in the assay estimated nucleated cell counts. Using immunoSEQ multiplex PCR, the repertoire was profiled, and TCRdb retains in-frame clones only, with some absent. From that table come the V and J calls and clone size; the DNA was used to work out D and trimming. The sample carries about 380,000 clones, approximately 77% recorded once. V was trimmed by 1 base and J by 0 bases, leaving 16 bases between them. The germline V gene encodes CDR1 SGHVS and CDR2 FNYEAQ. The CDR3 is made up of 18 amino acids. The gene calls are TRBV7-6 and TRBJ1-3; D not certain. The material sequenced was peripheral blood. The source of this sequence is a human donor with acute or convalescent COVID-19. The donor label of this sample is uncertain. The CDR3 nucleotides are TGTGCCAGCAGCTTAGGGCCCTCGCGGGCCCGCTCTGGAAACACCATATATTTT. It codes for CASSLGPSRARSGNTIYF.